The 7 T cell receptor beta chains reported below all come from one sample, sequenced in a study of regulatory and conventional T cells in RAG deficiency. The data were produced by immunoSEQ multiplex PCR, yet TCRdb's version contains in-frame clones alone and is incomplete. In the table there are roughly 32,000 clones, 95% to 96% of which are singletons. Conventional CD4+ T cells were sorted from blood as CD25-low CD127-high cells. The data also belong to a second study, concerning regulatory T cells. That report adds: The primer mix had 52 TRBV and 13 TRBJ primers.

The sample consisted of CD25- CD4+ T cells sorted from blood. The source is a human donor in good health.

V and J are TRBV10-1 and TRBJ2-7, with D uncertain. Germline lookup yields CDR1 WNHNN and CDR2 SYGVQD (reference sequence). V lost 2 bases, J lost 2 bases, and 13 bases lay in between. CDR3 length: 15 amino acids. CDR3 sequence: CASSEQISPTYEQYF. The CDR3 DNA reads TGCGCCAGCAGTGAGCAGATATCCCCCACCTACGAGCAGTACTTC.

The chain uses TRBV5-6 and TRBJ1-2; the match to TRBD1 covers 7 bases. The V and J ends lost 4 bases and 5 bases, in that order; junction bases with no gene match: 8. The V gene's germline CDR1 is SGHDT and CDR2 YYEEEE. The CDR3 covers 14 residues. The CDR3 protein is CASSQTGDWYGYTF. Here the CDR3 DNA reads TGTGCCAGCAGCCAAACAGGGGATTGGTATGGCTACACCTTC.

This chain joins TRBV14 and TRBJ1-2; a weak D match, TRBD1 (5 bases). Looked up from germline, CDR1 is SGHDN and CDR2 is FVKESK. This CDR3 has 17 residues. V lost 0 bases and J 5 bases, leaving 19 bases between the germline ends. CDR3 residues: CASSQDLFTGGVYGYTF. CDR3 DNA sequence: TGTGCCAGCAGCCAAGATTTATTTACGGGGGGTGTATATGGCTACACCTTC.

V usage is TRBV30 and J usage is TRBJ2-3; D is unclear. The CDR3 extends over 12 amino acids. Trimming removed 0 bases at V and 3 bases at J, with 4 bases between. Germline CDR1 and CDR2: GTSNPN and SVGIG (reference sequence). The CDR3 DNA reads TGTGCCTGGAGTGTACTGACAGATACGCAGTATTTT. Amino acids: CAWSVLTDTQYF.

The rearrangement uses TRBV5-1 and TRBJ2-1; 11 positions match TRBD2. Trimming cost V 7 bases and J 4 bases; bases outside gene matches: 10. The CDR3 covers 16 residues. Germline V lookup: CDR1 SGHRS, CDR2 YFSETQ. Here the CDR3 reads CASASGGHSLYNEQFF. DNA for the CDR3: TGCGCCAGCGCTAGCGGGGGGCACTCCTTGTACAATGAGCAGTTCTTC.

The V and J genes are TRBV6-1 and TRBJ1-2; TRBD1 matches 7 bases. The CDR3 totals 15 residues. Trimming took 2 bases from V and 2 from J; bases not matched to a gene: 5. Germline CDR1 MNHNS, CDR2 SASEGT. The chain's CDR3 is CASSEYRQGNYGYTF. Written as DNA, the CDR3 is TGTGCCAGCAGTGAATATAGACAGGGAAACTATGGCTACACCTTC.

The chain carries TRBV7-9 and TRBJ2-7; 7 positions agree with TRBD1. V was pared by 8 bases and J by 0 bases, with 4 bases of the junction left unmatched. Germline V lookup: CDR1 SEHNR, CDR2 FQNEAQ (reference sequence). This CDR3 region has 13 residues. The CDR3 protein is CASGQADSYEQYF. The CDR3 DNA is TGTGCCAGCGGACAGGCTGACTCCTACGAGCAGTACTTC.